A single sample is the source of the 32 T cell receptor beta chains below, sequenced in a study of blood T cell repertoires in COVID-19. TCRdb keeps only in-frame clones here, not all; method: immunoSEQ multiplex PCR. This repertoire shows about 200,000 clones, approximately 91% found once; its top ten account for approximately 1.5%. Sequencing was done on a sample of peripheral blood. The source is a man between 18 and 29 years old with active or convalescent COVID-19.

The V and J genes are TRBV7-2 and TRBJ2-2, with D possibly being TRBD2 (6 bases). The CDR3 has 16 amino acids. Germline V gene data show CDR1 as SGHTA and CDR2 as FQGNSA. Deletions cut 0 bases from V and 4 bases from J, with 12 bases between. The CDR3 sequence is CASSLAASGLTGELFF. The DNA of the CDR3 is TGTGCCAGCAGCTTAGCCGCCAGCGGGCTCACCGGGGAGCTGTTTTTT.

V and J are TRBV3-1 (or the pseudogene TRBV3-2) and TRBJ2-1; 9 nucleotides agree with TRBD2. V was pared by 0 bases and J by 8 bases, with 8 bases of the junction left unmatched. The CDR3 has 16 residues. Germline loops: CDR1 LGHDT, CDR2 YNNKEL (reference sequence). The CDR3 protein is CASSQDPGGGAYEQFF. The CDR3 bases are TGTGCCAGCAGCCAAGATCCCGGCGGGGGGGCTTATGAGCAGTTCTTC.

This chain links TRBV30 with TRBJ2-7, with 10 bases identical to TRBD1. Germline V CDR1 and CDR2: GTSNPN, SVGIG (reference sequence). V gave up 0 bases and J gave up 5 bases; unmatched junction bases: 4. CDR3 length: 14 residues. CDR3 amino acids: CAWSVLGTGDEQYF. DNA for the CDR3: TGTGCCTGGAGTGTTTTGGGGACAGGGGACGAGCAGTACTTC.

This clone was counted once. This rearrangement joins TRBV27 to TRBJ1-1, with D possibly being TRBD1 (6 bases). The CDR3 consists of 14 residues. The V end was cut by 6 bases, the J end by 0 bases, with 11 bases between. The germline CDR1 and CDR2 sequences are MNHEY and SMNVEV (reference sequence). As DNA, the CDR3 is TGTGCCAGCAGGGAACAGGGTGTGAACACTGAAGCTTTCTTT. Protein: CASREQGVNTEAFF.

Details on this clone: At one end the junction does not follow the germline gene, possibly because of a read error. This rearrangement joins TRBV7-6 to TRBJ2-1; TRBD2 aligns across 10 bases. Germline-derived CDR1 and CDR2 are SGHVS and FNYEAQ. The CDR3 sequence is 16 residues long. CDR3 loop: CASSLIAGGPLQREIF. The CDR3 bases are TGTGCCAGCAGCTTAATAGCGGGAGGCCCCTTACAGCGGGAAATCTTC.

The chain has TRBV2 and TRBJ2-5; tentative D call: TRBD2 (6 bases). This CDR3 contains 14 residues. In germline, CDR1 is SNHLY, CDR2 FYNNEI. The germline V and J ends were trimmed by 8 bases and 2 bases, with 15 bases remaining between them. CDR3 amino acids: CASLGPGLQETQYF. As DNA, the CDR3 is TGTGCCAGCCTTGGACCGGGACTTCAAGAGACCCAGTACTTC.

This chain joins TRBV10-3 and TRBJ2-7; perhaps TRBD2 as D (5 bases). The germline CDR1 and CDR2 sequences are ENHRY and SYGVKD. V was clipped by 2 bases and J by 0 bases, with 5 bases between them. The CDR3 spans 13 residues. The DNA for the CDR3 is TGTGCCATCAGTGAGCGGGACTCCTACGAGCAGTACTTC. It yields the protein CAISERDSYEQYF.

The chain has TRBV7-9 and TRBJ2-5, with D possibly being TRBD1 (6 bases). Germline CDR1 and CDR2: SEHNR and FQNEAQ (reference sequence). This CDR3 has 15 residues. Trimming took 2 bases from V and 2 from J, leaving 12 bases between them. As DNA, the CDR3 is TGTGCCAGCAGCTTAACCACAGGGAATCAAGAGACCCAGTACTTC. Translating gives CASSLTTGNQETQYF.

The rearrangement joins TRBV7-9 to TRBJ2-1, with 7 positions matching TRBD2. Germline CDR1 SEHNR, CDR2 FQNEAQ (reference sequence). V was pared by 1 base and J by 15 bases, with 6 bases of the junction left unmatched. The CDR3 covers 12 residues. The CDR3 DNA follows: TGTGCCAGCAGCTTAGAGGGAGGGCTTTCGTTCTTC. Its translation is CASSLEGGLSFF.

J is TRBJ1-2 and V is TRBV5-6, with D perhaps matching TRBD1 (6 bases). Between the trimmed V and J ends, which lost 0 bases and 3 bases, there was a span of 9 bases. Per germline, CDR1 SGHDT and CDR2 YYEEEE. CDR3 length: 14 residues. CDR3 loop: CASSLGQAHYGYTF. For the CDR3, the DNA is TGTGCCAGCAGCTTGGGACAGGCGCACTATGGCTACACCTTC. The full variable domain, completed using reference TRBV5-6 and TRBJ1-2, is DAGVTQSPTHLIKTRGQQVTLRCSPKSGHDTVSWYQQALGQGPQFIFQYYEEEERQRGNFPDRFSGHQFPNYSSELNVNALLLGDSALYLCASSLGQAHYGYTFGSGTRLTVV.

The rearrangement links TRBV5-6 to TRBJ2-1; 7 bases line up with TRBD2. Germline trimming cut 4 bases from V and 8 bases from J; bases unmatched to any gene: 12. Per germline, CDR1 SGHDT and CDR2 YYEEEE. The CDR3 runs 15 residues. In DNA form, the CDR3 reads TGTGCCAGCAGCCCTCTGGAAGGGAGGGTCTATGAGCAGTTCTTC. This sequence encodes CASSPLEGRVYEQFF.

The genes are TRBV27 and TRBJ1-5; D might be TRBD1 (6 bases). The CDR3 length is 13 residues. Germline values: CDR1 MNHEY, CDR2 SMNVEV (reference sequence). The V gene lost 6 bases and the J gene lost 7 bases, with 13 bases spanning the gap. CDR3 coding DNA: TGTGCCAGCAGGCCTAACAGGGACCAGCCCCAGCATTTT. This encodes CASRPNRDQPQHF.

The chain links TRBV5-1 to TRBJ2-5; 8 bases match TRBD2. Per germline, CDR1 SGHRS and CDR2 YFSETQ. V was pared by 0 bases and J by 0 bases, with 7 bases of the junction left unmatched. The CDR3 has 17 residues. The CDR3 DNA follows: TGCGCCAGCAGCTTGGGGGTTAGCGGGGCTAACCAAGAGACCCAGTACTTC. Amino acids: CASSLGVSGANQETQYF.

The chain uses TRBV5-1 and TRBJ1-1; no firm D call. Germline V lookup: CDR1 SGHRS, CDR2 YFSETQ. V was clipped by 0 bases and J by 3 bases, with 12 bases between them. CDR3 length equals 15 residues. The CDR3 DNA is TGCGCCAGCAGCTTGGCGGGCCCCGGGGACACTGAAGCTTTCTTT. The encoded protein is CASSLAGPGDTEAFF.

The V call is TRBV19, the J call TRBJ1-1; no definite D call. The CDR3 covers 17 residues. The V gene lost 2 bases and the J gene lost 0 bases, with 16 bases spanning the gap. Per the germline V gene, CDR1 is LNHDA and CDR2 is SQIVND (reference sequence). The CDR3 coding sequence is TGTGCCAGTAGTATACTTCGCGGGCAGGCGATGAACACTGAAGCTTTCTTT. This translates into CASSILRGQAMNTEAFF.

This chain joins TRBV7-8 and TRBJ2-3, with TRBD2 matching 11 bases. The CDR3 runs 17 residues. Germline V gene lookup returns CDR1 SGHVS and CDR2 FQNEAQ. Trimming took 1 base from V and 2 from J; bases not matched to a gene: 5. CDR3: CASSLGLAGSHTDTQYF. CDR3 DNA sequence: TGTGCCAGCAGCTTAGGACTAGCGGGGTCTCACACAGATACGCAGTATTTT. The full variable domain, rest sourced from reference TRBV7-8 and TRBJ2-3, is GAGVSQSPRYKVAKRGQDVALRCDPISGHVSLFWYQQALGQGPEFLTYFQNEAQLDKSGLPSDRFFAERPEGSVSTLKIQRTQQEDSAVYLCASSLGLAGSHTDTQYFGPGTRLTVL.

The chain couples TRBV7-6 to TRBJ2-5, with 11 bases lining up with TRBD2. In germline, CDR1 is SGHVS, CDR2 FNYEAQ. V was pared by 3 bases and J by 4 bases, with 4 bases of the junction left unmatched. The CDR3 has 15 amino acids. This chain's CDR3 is CASSLASGGIETQYF. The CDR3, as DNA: TGTGCCAGCAGCTTGGCTAGCGGGGGGATAGAGACCCAGTACTTC.

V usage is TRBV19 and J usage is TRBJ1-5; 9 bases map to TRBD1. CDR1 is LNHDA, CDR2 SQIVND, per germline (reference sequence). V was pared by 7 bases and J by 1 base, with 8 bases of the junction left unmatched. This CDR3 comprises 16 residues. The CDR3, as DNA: TGTGCCAGTAAGACAGGGACAGGGTTGAGCAATCAGCCCCAGCATTTT. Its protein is CASKTGTGLSNQPQHF.

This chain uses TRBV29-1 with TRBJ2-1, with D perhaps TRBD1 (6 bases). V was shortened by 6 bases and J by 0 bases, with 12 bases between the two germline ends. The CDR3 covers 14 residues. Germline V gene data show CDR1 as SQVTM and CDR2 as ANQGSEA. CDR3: CSVREQGSYNEQFF. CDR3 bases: TGCAGCGTGAGAGAACAGGGCTCCTACAATGAGCAGTTCTTC.

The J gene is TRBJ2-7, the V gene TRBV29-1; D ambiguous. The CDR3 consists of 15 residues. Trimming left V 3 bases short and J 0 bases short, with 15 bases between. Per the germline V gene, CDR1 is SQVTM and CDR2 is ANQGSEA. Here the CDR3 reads CSVERPGSPSYEQYF. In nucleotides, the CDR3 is TGCAGCGTTGAGCGCCCCGGGTCGCCCTCCTACGAGCAGTACTTC.

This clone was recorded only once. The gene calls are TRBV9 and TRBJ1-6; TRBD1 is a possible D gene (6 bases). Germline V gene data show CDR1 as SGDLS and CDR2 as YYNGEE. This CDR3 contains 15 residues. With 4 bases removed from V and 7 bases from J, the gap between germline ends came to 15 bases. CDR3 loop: CASSPRDTTNSPLHF. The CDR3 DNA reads TGTGCCAGCAGCCCGAGGGACACCACAAATTCACCCCTCCACTTT.

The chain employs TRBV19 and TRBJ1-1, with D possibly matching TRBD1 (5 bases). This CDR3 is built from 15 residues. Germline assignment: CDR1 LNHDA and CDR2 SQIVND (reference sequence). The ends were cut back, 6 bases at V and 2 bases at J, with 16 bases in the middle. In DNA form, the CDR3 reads TGTGCCAGTAGCCGCAGGTCCAGGGAAAACACTGAAGCTTTCTTT. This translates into CASSRRSRENTEAFF.

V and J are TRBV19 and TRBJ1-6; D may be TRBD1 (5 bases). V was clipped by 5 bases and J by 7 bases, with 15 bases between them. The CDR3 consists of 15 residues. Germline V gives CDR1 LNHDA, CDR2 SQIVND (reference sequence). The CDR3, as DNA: TGTGCCAGTAGTCCCCCGCCAGGGTCGAATTCACCCCTCCACTTT. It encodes CASSPPPGSNSPLHF. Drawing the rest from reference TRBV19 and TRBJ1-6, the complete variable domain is DGGITQSPKYLFRKEGQNVTLSCEQNLNHDAMYWYRQDPGQGLRLIYYSQIVNDFQKGDIAEGYSVSREKKESFPLTVTSAQKNPTAFYLCASSPPPGSNSPLHFGNGTRLTVT.

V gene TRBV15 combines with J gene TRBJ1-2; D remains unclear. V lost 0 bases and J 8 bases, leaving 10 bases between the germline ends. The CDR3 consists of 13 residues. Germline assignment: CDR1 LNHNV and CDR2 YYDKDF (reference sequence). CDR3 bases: TGTGCCACCAGCAGAGAAGACGCGAGGGGCTACACCTTC. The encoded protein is CATSREDARGYTF.

This chain's CDR3 is CASSATGTPNEKLFF. The CDR3 DNA is TGTGCCAGCAGTGCCACCGGGACACCTAATGAAAAACTGTTTTTT. The rearrangement links TRBV6-4 to TRBJ1-4, with TRBD1 as a possible D gene (6 bases). V lost 4 bases and J 3 bases, leaving 12 bases between the germline ends. Germline V gene data show CDR1 as MRHNA and CDR2 as SNTAGT. The CDR3 is made up of 15 amino acids.

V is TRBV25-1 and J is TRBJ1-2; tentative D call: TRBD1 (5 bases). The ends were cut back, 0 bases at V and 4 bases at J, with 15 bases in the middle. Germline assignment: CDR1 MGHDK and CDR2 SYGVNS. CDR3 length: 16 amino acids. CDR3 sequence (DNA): TGTGCCAGCAGTGAATATAACCCGGCGGGGGTCTATGGCTACACCTTC. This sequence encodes CASSEYNPAGVYGYTF.

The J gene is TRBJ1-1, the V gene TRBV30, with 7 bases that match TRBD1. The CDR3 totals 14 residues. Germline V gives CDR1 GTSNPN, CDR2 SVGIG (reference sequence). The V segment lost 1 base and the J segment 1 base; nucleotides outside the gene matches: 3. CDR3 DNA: TGTGCCTGGAGTGACAGGGGAACGAACACTGAAGCTTTCTTT. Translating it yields CAWSDRGTNTEAFF.

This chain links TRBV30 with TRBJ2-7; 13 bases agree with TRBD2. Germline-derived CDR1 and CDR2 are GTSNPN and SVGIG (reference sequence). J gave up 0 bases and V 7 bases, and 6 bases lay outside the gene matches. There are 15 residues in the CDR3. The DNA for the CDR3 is TGTGCCTCCCCCGGGACTAGCGGGACCTCCTACGAGCAGTACTTC. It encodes CASPGTSGTSYEQYF.

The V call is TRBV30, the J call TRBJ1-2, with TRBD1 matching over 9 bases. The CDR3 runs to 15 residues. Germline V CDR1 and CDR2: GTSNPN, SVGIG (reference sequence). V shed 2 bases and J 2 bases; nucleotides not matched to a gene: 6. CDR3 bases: TGTGCCTGGAGTTCTTTACAGGGGGCGAACTATGGCTACACCTTC. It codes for CAWSSLQGANYGYTF.

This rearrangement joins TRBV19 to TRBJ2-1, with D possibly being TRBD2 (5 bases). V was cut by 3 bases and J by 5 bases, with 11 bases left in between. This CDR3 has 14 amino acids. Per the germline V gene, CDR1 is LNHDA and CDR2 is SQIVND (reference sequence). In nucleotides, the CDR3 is TGTGCCAGTAGTATCCTAGCACTGGACAATGAGCAGTTCTTC. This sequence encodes CASSILALDNEQFF.

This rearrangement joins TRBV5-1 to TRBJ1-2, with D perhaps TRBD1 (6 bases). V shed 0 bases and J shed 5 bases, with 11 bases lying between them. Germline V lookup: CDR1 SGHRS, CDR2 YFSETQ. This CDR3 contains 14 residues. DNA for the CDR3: TGCGCCAGCAGCTTGGCACAGGGTGTTTATGGCTACACCTTC. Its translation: CASSLAQGVYGYTF.

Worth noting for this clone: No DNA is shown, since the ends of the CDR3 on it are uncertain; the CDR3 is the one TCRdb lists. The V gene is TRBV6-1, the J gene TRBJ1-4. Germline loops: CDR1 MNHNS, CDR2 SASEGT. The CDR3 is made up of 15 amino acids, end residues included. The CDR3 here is CASSEALWARGSVFF.